The subject of this entry is one TCR beta chain. This sample was included in a study of T cell responses to AZD1222 COVID-19 vaccine. Germline CDR1 and CDR2: KGHDR and SFDVKD. Trimming cost V 2 bases and J 3 bases, with 13 bases left between them. The CDR3 is 15 residues long. TCRdb's table, derived via immunoSEQ multiplex PCR, lists solely in-frame clones and lacks some. The sample includes approximately 110,000 clones, about 88% of them seen just once. The TCR originated in an adult in good health. The sample was peripheral blood, taken on day 0 of AZD1222 vaccination. The chain has TRBV24-1 and TRBJ2-7; the D gene is possibly TRBD1 (7 bases). This chain's CDR3 is CATSDSGRGDYEQYF. CDR3 coding DNA: TGTGCCACCAGTGATTCGGGCAGGGGGGACTACGAGCAGTACTTC.